This T cell receptor beta chain was sequenced during a study of T cells in narcolepsy. Study as a whole: Healthy controls were enrolled alongside patients with narcolepsy type 1 or type 2.

In regard to this clone: Its antigen remains unknown.

Study findings and constraints: No autoreactive T cell clone sequences appeared in some memory CD4+ repertoires. Healthy controls reportedly lacked the autoreactive clonotypes serially found in patients' blood. Comparing one patient's CSF and blood CD4+ clonotypes highlighted HCRT- and TRIB2-specific autoreactive clonotypes.

Assay: immunoSEQ multiplex PCR; the TCRdb copy retains only in-frame clones and omits some. This sample has about 40,000 clones, with approximately 89% found just once. The sequence came from a human donor with narcolepsy. Sequencing was performed on CD45RA- memory CD4+ T cells from PBMCs.

The CDR3 protein is CASSSSGRRDNEQFF. The CDR3 DNA reads TGTGCCAGCAGCTCTTCCGGGAGACGAGACAATGAGCAGTTCTTC. The chain links TRBV7-2 to TRBJ2-1; D possibly corresponds to TRBD2 (6 bases). Germline V gene data show CDR1 as SGHTA and CDR2 as FQGNSA. The CDR3 has 15 amino acids. Deletions cut 4 bases from V and 5 bases from J, with 15 bases between.